This T cell receptor beta chain was sequenced in a study of T-cell memory formation after mild COVID-19. General study findings and limits: Confirmation was lacking for SARS-CoV-2 specificity of second-wave clones that peaked on day 37.

Constant-segment primers served in 5'RACE that generated TCR alpha and TCR beta cDNA libraries bearing sample barcodes and UMIs. One entry per CDR3 protein results from TCRdb running MiXCR on the 5' RACE reads. This table holds 150,000 or so distinct CDR3 sequences, about 14% found once. The CDR3 length is 17 residues. V shed 6 bases and J 8 bases; nucleotides not matched to a gene: 14. As regards this clonotype: Its antigen is as yet unknown.

The genes are TRBV12-3 or TRBV12-4 and TRBJ2-3, with TRBD2 identical over 13 bases. The TCR sequence derives from an adult woman who had mild COVID-19 (a few samples of this study predate the infection). Cell type and time point are not known. The sequenced material came from PBMCs or a T cell subset sorted from them (not recorded which). The CDR3 sequence is CASRPARTSGRDGTQYF. The CDR3 DNA reads as TGTGCCAGCAGACCCGCCCGGACTAGCGGGAGAGACGGTACGCAGTATTTT.